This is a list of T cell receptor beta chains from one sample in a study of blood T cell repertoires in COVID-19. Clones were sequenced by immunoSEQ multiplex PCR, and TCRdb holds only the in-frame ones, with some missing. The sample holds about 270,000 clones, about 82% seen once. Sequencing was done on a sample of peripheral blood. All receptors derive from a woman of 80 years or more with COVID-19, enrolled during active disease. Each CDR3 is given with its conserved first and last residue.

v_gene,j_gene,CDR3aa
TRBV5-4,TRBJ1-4,CASSAVSGDKSEKLFF
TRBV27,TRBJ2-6,CASTLGGVSSGANVLTF
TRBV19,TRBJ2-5,CASRMRQGIQETQYF
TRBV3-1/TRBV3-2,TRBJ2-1,CASSGGGTSSFF
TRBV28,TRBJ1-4,CASSFGGSSEKLFF
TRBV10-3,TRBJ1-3,CAISESTGLSSGNTIYF
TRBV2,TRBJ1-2,CASSEWATKGNYGYTF
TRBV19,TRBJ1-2,CASREPGQGRYGYTF
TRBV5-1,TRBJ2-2,CASSLVPGQGTGELFF
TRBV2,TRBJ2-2,CASSETRNTGELFF
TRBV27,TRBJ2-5,CASRRQGFETQYF
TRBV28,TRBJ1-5,CASRAGGGSNQPQHF
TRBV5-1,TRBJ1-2,CASSPGTGGASNYGYTF
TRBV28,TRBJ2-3,CASSHHPGLGSDTQYF
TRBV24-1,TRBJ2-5,CATSDPRTGQETQYF
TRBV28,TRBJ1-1,CASSLFPMEAFF
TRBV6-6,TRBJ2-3,CASNPTGKDTQYF
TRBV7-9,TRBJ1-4,CASSLGAGENEKLFF
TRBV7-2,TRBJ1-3,CASSLAVREVGQGRPGNTIYF
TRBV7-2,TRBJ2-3,CASSLGAGASTDTQYF
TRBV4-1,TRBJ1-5,CASSPGDRGVGNQPQHF
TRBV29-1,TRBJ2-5,CSVGGDSRETQYF
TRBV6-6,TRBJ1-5,CASSYPTGQIGQPQHF
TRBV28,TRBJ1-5,CASSPPRGSDRAREPQHF
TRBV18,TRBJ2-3,CASSPLRDTQYF
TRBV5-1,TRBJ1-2,CASSLQGYNDYGYTF
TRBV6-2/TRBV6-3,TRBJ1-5,CASSYSGGFNQPQHF
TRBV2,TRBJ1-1,CASSLKRGGTEAFF
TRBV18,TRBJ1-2,CASSPVRSYTF
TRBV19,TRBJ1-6,CASSIPVRQVNYNSPLHF
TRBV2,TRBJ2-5,CASSESEAGGLETQYF
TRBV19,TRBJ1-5,CASSTGDRAVAQPQHF
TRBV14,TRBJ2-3,CASSQGGTYGDTQYF
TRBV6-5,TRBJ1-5,CASRGAGVGNQPQHF
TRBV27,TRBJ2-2,CASRTSPRLGTGELFF
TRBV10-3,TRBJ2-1,CAIGERGGAGNEQFF
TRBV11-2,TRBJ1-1,CASSPSGGRAFF
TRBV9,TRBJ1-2,CASSPDPNRGSDYGYTF
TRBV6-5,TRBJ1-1,CASGLQGLEAFF
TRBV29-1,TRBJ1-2,CSVAARGTNYGYTF
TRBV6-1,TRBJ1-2,CASSENPTVFYGYTF
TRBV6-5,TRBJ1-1,CASRADQLPNTEAFF
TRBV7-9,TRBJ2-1,CASSLRGSSYNEQFF
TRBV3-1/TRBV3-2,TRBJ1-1,CASSQSGGGLTEAFF
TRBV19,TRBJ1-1,CASRSSSNSNTEAFF
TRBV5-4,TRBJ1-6,CASSLKGQVDHF